This T cell receptor (beta chain) derives from a study of metastatic and nonmetastatic thyroid tumors (dated by TCRdb to 2019 to 2021). In terms of the full investigation: Repertoires from peripheral blood and from tumor or nodule tissue samples of malignant and benign thyroid patients were compared. On the study overall, not on this receptor specifically: In both blood and tumor samples, malignant tumors were reported to have significantly higher TCR beta diversity than benign nodules.

Before undergoing thyroid surgery, none of the patients had been given any kind of treatment. The study retrospectively analysed patient clinical samples collected from the early 2010s to the late 2010s using T-cell receptor beta sequencing. Inclusive of the bounding cysteine and phenylalanine, the CDR3 is 15 residues long. The kept DNA is CDR3 alone, 45 bases in frame from the first base. CDR1 and CDR2 were assigned from the germline V gene (reference sequence) as SEHNR and FQNEAQ. Relative to germline, V is 3 bases shorter and J is 7 bases shorter, with 13 bases between their ends. The protocol used for the library was PCR. TCRdb names Illumina HiSeq 4000 as the instrument used. High-throughput sequencing was used to profile the CDR3 region of the TCR beta-chain in every patient. The original pipeline was this. CDR3 differences across clinicopathological groups were used to build a classifier for discriminating distant-metastatic papillary thyroid cancer patients. Repertoire diversity was assessed with the Shannon index, and tumor-blood repertoire similarity with the Morisita-Horn index. TCRdb reanalyzed the raw reads on its own, using fastp at Q25 for trimming and MiXCR for clone calling, and kept in-frame beta chains. The V and J calls follow TCRdb's processing rather than the paper's. This sample is represented by 65,000 to 70,000 clones; approximately 15% of them were singletons. Around 7% of the sample is in the top ten clones.

This clone was observed at least ten times. The clone's antigen remains unknown. No quality values exist for individual bases; no much larger clone is one base distant. The sequencing sample was made of blood. The sequence was obtained from a male donor with papillary thyroid cancer or a benign thyroid nodule (not recorded which). Some clones in this sample may be carry-over from other donors' samples. The chain uses TRBV7-9 and TRBJ1-6; the D gene identity is not certain. The CDR3 corresponds to CASSLDLKKNSPLHF. DNA sequence: TGTGCCAGCAGCTTGGACCTCAAAAAGAATTCACCCCTCCACTTT.